Listed below are T cell receptor beta chains from one sample, sequenced in a study of regulatory T cells in long-lasting Graves disease. TCRdb analysed the multiplex PCR reads with MiXCR anew, one entry per CDR3 protein. The sample has approximately 470,000 distinct CDR3 sequences; 15% to 20% are singletons. This sample also belongs to another study, concerning T cells in Graves' hyperthyroidism and ophthalmopathy.

The specimen comprised peripheral blood mononuclear cells (PBMCs), sampled at new diagnosis, from a patient treated with antithyroid drugs. These receptors originate from a middle-aged man with Graves disease. CDR3s include the opening cysteine and the closing phenylalanine or tryptophan. The order of the fields is J gene, clone size, D gene, V gene, CDR3 DNA, CDR3 protein. D genes are given only for firm matches. Some rows have no size entry. The others give once, few or many, or a class for an expanded clone.

j_call: TRBJ1-2
clone_size: .
d_call: .
v_call: TRBV10-3
cdr3_nt: TGTGCCATCCAGCCTGGAGTGGGGGCAGGAGTGTCAGGGAACTATGGCTACACCTTC
cdr3_aa: CAIQPGVGAGVSGNYGYTF

j_call: TRBJ1-2
clone_size: many
d_call: TRBD1
v_call: TRBV5-5
cdr3_nt: TGTGCCAGCAGCGGACCACAGGGGGCTGAGGGCTACACCTTC
cdr3_aa: CASSGPQGAEGYTF

j_call: TRBJ2-3
clone_size: .
d_call: TRBD1
v_call: TRBV20-1
cdr3_nt: TGCAGTGCTACGGACAGGACTAGCACAGATACGCAGTATTTT
cdr3_aa: CSATDRTSTDTQYF

j_call: TRBJ2-1
clone_size: many
d_call: TRBD1
v_call: TRBV29-1
cdr3_nt: TGCAGCGTTGCTACACCGGGACAGCGATCCTACAATGAGCAGTTCTTC
cdr3_aa: CSVATPGQRSYNEQFF

j_call: TRBJ2-5
clone_size: many
d_call: TRBD2
v_call: TRBV11-2
cdr3_nt: TGTGCCAGCAGCTGGACTAGCGGGAGCATGGAGACCCAGTACTTC
cdr3_aa: CASSWTSGSMETQYF

j_call: TRBJ2-3
clone_size: many
d_call: .
v_call: TRBV12-3/TRBV12-4
cdr3_nt: TGTGCCAGCAGCTTAAGGCAGGGGACAGATACGCAGTATTTT
cdr3_aa: CASSLRQGTDTQYF

j_call: TRBJ2-5
clone_size: .
d_call: .
v_call: TRBV7-3
cdr3_nt: TGTGCCAGCAGCCCCCGCCCCGGGGAGACCCAGTACTTC
cdr3_aa: CASSPRPGETQYF

j_call: TRBJ1-1
clone_size: many
d_call: TRBD1
v_call: TRBV6-9
cdr3_nt: TGTGCCAGCAGTTCCCGCCGGACCGGGACAGAGAACACTGAAGCTTTCTTT
cdr3_aa: CASSSRRTGTENTEAFF

j_call: TRBJ2-1
clone_size: many
d_call: .
v_call: TRBV2
cdr3_nt: TGTGCCAGCAGTGAGCGGGGACCCTACAATGAGCAGTTCTTC
cdr3_aa: CASSERGPYNEQFF

j_call: TRBJ2-2
clone_size: few
d_call: TRBD2
v_call: TRBV6-2/TRBV6-3
cdr3_nt: TGTGCCAGCTCATTTACCGGACTAGCGGGAAAAATCACCGGGGAGCTGTTTTTT
cdr3_aa: CASSFTGLAGKITGELFF

j_call: TRBJ1-6
clone_size: few
d_call: .
v_call: TRBV7-2
cdr3_nt: TGTGCCAGCGCCTCAGTGGGAGCCCTCCACTTT
cdr3_aa: CASASVGALHF

j_call: TRBJ2-3
clone_size: many
d_call: .
v_call: TRBV14
cdr3_nt: TGTGCCAGCAGCCTCCTGGGACTTTCGACTCGGGATACGCAGTATTTT
cdr3_aa: CASSLLGLSTRDTQYF

j_call: TRBJ2-7
clone_size: many
d_call: .
v_call: TRBV2
cdr3_nt: TGTGCCAGCTCTCAAAACCTGGGCACATACGAGCAGTACTTC
cdr3_aa: CASSQNLGTYEQYF